These 5 T cell receptor beta chains were all obtained from the same sample, sequenced in a study of blood T cells in healthy people across ages. Next came a second PCR, run for roughly 7 to 12 cycles, which used a sample-barcoded 5' primer along with a J-beta primer mix. One entry per CDR3 protein results from TCRdb running MiXCR on the 5' RACE reads. The data contain about 1.7 million distinct CDR3 sequences, about 30% of them singletons. The sample comprised blood. All receptors come from a woman under 40 in good health.

The table lists this clonotype with a few counts. V gene TRBV7-2 combines with J gene TRBJ2-3; possible D gene TRBD1, 6 bases. With 2 bases removed from V and 1 base from J, the gap between germline ends came to 13 bases. CDR3 length: 16 amino acids. Germline lookup yields CDR1 SGHTA and CDR2 FQGNSA. CDR3 protein: CASSLTRQARTDTQYF. The CDR3 coding sequence is TGTGCCAGCAGCTTAACAAGACAGGCGCGCACAGATACGCAGTATTTT.

The chain carries TRBV15 and TRBJ2-2; tentatively, D is TRBD2 (6 bases). Between the trimmed V and J ends, which lost 5 bases and 5 bases, there was a span of 12 bases. This CDR3 is 14 amino acids long. Germline CDR1 LNHNV, CDR2 YYDKDF (reference sequence). The CDR3 region has the DNA TGTGCCACCAGCGGTCGGCGGGGAACCGGGGAGCTGTTTTTT. Translating it yields CATSGRRGTGELFF.

The chain couples TRBV5-1 to TRBJ2-3, with 13 bases aligning to TRBD2. Germline values: CDR1 SGHRS, CDR2 YFSETQ. Germline trimming cut 1 base from V and 2 bases from J; bases unmatched to any gene: 10. The CDR3 runs to 19 residues. DNA for the CDR3: TGCGCCAGCAGCTTGATTGTGACTAGCGGGGGGACTGTCACAGATACGCAGTATTTT. Amino acid sequence: CASSLIVTSGGTVTDTQYF. The whole variable domain, filled in from reference TRBV5-1 and TRBJ2-3, reads KAGVTQTPRYLIKTRGQQVTLSCSPISGHRSVSWYQQTPGQGLQFLFEYFSETQRNKGNFPGRFSGRQFSNSRSEMNVSTLELGDSALYLCASSLIVTSGGTVTDTQYFGPGTRLTVL.

Notes on this clonotype: Given a much more abundant clone one base away, this may be a read error. This sequence joins TRBV29-1 and TRBJ1-2; tentative D call: TRBD1 (6 bases). Germline V lookup: CDR1 SQVTM, CDR2 ANQGSEA. V was clipped by 3 bases and J by 8 bases, with 19 bases between them. The CDR3 is made up of 14 amino acids. The CDR3: CSVEGGLGLSGYTF. The CDR3 region has the DNA TGCAGCGTTGAGGGGGGCCTTGGCCTAAGCGGCTACACCTTC.

The genes are TRBV2 and TRBJ2-7, with 13 nucleotides matching TRBD2. This CDR3 contains 19 residues. V shed 0 bases and J 0 bases; nucleotides not matched to a gene: 8. In germline, CDR1 is SNHLY, CDR2 FYNNEI. CDR3 sequence reads: CASSEAKTGTSGVSYEQYF. Written as DNA, the CDR3 is TGTGCCAGCAGTGAAGCCAAAACCGGGACTAGCGGGGTCTCCTACGAGCAGTACTTC. The complete variable domain, with remaining parts taken from reference TRBV2 and TRBJ2-7, reads EPEVTQTPSHQVTQMGQEVILRCVPISNHLYFYWYRQILGQKVEFLVSFYNNEISEKSEIFDDQFSVERPDGSNFTLKIRSTKLEDSAMYFCASSEAKTGTSGVSYEQYFGPGTRLTVT.